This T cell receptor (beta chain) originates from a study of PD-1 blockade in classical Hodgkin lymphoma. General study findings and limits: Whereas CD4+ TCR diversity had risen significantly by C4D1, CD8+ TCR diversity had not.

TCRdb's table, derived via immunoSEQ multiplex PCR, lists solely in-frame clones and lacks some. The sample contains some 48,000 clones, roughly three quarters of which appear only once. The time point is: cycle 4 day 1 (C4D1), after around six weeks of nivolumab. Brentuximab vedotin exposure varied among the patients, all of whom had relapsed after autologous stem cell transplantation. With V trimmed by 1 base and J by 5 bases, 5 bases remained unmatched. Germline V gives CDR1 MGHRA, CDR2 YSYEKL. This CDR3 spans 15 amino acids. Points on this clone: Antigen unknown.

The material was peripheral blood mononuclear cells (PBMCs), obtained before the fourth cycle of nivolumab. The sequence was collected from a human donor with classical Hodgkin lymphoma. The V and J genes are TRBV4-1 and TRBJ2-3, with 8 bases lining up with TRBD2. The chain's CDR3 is CASSQGRGELDTQYF. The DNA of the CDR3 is TGCGCCAGCAGCCAAGGGCGGGGGGAATTAGATACGCAGTATTTT.